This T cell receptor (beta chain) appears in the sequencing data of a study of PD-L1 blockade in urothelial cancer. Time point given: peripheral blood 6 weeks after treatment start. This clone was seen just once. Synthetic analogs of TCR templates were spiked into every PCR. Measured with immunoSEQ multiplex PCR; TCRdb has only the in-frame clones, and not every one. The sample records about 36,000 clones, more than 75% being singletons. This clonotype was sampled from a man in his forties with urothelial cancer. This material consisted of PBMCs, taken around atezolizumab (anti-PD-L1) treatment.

The CDR3 loop is CASSLARGSGREGDTQYF. In DNA form, the CDR3 reads TGTGCCAGCAGCTTAGCAAGAGGGAGCGGGAGAGAGGGAGATACGCAGTATTTT. The V and J genes are TRBV7-9 and TRBJ2-3, with 8 bases identical to TRBD2. From germline, CDR1 is SEHNR and CDR2 FQNEAQ (reference sequence). The CDR3 runs to 18 residues. V lost 0 bases, J lost 5 bases, and 13 bases stayed unmatched.